This paragraph reports one T cell receptor (beta chain). The antigen remains unidentified. The CDR3 consists of 15 residues. Germline V gives CDR1 SGDLS, CDR2 YYNGEE. Losses at the gene ends were 5 bases for V and 0 bases for J; bases not matched to a gene: 8. These data belong to a study of cytomegalovirus exposure and HLA in healthy donors. Across the study: Per a later analysis, the approximately 700 first-cohort and 100 to 150 validation repertoires shared one platform. Study results and limitations: Some TCR beta chains (more than 150 of them) were listed as cytomegalovirus-associated. In the 130 or so validation repertoires, a later analysis found that first-cohort TCR clusters tended to co-occur. A few chains linked to CMV were shown in vitro to be specific for CMV antigens.

Clones were read by immunoSEQ multiplex PCR, and TCRdb kept only the in-frame ones, dropping some. The sample shows 150,000 to 200,000 clones, approximately 80% of them seen only once. V is TRBV9 and J is TRBJ2-7, with 7 positions matching TRBD2. The clonotype originates from a man younger than 35 in good health and CMV-seropositive. The sequenced material came from PBMCs. CDR3 amino acids: CASSETAGASYEQYF. For the CDR3, the DNA is TGTGCCAGCAGTGAAACGGCGGGAGCCTCCTACGAGCAGTACTTC. The variable domain in full, completed from reference TRBV9 and TRBJ2-7, reads DSGVTQTPKHLITATGQRVTLRCSPRSGDLSVYWYQQSLDQGLQFLIQYYNGEERAKGNILERFSAQQFPDLHSELNLSSLELGDSALYFCASSETAGASYEQYFGPGTRLTVT.